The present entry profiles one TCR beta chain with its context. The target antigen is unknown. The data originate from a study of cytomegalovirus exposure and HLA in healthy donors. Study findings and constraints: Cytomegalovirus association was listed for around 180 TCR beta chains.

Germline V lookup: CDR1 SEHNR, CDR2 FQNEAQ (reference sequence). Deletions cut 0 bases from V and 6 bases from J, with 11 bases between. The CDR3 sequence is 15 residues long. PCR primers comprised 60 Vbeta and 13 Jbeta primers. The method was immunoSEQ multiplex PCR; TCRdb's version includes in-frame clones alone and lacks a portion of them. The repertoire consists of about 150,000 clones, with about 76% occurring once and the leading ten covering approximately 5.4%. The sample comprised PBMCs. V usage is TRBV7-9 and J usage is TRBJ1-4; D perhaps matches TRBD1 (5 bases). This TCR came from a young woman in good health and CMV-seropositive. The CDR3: CASSLAPGGDEKLFF. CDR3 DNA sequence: TGTGCCAGCAGCTTAGCGCCCGGGGGGGATGAAAAACTGTTTTTT.